This T cell receptor beta chain was recorded in a study of blood T cells in healthy people across ages. Study-level information: Capturing about one barcoded beta molecule per two T cells was achieved by template switching.

PBMCs numbering at least 7 million were isolated per sample. CDR1 and CDR2 (germline): DFQATT, SNEGSKA (reference sequence). CDR3 length: 14 residues. The V segment lost 4 bases and the J segment 1 base; nucleotides outside the gene matches: 7. This clonotype has just one count. Combining a sample-barcoded 5' primer with a J-beta primer mix, a second PCR ran for 7 to 11 cycles. Each sample yielded at least 2.5 million CDR3-containing paired-end reads. MiXCR, applied by TCRdb to the 5' RACE reads, yields one record per CDR3 protein. This table holds about 1.1 million distinct CDR3 sequences, around two fifths found once.

This TCR derives from a man younger than 35 in good health. Sample: blood. This sequence joins TRBV20-1 and TRBJ2-7; 7 bases align to TRBD2. The CDR3 protein is CSAKSGISSYEQYF. The CDR3 DNA is TGCAGTGCTAAAAGCGGGATCTCGTCCTACGAGCAGTACTTC.